This TCR beta chain was captured by sequencing in a study of graft-versus-host responses after intestinal transplantation. The protocol was immunoSEQ multiplex PCR, while the TCRdb copy is restricted to in-frame clones and leaves out a portion. The sample yields about 15,000 clones, less than 40% seen once. The CDR3 is 16 amino acids. Germline CDR1 reads SGDLS; CDR2 reads YYNGEE. V lost 0 bases and J lost 4, with 16 bases in between. Co-plating was performed using about 200,000 CFSE-labeled responder cells and about 200,000 irradiated, violet-dye-labeled stimulator cells. Relative to its sample, this clone is medium-sized.

The rearrangement uses TRBV9 and TRBJ1-1, with a possible D match to TRBD1 (5 bases). This receptor was identified in a human patient who received an intestinal transplant. The source material was alloreactive CD8+ T cells from a mixed lymphocyte reaction culture, sampled before intestinal transplant. Subset reported: CFSE-low proliferating T cells sorted from approximately 6-day pre-transplant mixed lymphocyte reaction (GvH or HvG direction). The CDR3 coding sequence is TGTGCCAGCAGCGTAGTCGGCCAGGGCCAAGTCACTGAAGCTTTCTTT. It encodes CASSVVGQGQVTEAFF.